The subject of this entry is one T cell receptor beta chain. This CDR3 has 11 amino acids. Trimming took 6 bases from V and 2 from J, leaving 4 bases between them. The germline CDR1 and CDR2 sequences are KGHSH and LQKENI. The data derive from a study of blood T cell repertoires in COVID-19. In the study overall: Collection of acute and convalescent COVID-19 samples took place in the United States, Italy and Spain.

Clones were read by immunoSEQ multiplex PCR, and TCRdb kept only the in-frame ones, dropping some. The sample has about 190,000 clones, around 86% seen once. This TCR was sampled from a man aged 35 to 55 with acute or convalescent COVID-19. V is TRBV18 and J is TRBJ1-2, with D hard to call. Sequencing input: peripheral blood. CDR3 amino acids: CASSQNYGYTF. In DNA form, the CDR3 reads TGTGCCAGCTCCCAAAACTATGGCTACACCTTC. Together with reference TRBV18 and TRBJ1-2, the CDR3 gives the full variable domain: NAGVMQNPRHLVRRRGQEARLRCSPMKGHSHVYWYRQLPEEGLKFMVYLQKENIIDESGMPKERFSAEFPKEGPSILRIQQVVRGDSAAYFCASSQNYGYTFGSGTRLTVV.